These 18 T cell receptor beta chains were all obtained from the same sample, sequenced in a study of blood T cell repertoires in COVID-19. The protocol was immunoSEQ multiplex PCR, while the TCRdb copy is restricted to in-frame clones and leaves out a portion. This sample has over 100,000 clones, with approximately 88% found just once. Sequencing was carried out using peripheral blood. All receptors come from a human donor in a cohort sampled during active COVID-19.

This chain joins TRBV5-8 and TRBJ2-7, with D perhaps matching TRBD1 (6 bases). Germline V lookup: CDR1 SGHTS, CDR2 YDEGEE. This CDR3 has 10 amino acids. CDR3 sequence reads: CASSKRQARV. CDR3 DNA sequence: TGTGCCAGCAGCAAACGACAGGCCCGGGTC.

The chain joins TRBV29-1 to TRBJ2-1; 13 nucleotides line up with TRBD2. The germline CDR1 and CDR2 sequences are SQVTM and ANQGSEA. The trim removed 4 bases at V and 0 bases at J, leaving 6 bases unmatched. The CDR3 is 17 amino acids. CDR3 loop: CSVVTSGGARSYNEQFF. DNA for the CDR3: TGCAGCGTTGTAACTAGCGGGGGGGCACGCTCCTACAATGAGCAGTTCTTC.

J is TRBJ2-3 and V is TRBV2; 14 bases are a match to TRBD2. This CDR3 has 16 residues. Germline V gene sequence: CDR1 SNHLY, CDR2 FYNNEI. V shed 6 bases and J 4 bases; nucleotides not matched to a gene: 6. The CDR3: CASRRGLAGGPDTQYF. For the CDR3, the DNA is TGTGCCAGCAGACGAGGACTAGCGGGGGGACCAGATACGCAGTATTTT.

The rearrangement uses TRBV28 and TRBJ2-7; 8 nucleotides match TRBD1. Looked up from germline, CDR1 is MDHEN and CDR2 is SYDVKM. The CDR3 is 14 amino acids. Trimming at V came to 5 bases and at J to 7 bases, leaving 10 bases not matched to a gene. In DNA form, the CDR3 reads TGTGCCAGCAGTGAGGTGACAGGGGTGGGGGAGCAGTACTTC. Translated: CASSEVTGVGEQYF.

The chain joins TRBV6-1 to TRBJ2-3; tentatively, D is TRBD1 (7 bases). Germline loops: CDR1 MNHNS, CDR2 SASEGT. Between the trimmed V and J ends, which lost 3 bases and 8 bases, there was a span of 21 bases. CDR3 length: 16 amino acids. The CDR3 protein is CASSDQGGRLGGTQYF. In DNA form, the CDR3 reads TGTGCCAGCAGTGATCAGGGGGGCCGCCTTGGAGGTACGCAGTATTTT.

The chain uses TRBV28 and TRBJ2-1; 7 bases match TRBD2. The CDR3 sequence is 17 residues long. Germline assignment: CDR1 MDHEN and CDR2 SYDVKM. With 3 bases clipped from V and 3 bases from J, the junction kept 11 bases outside the gene matches. CDR3 sequence reads: CASSLEFGGSYYNEQFF. As DNA, the CDR3 is TGTGCCAGCAGTTTGGAGTTCGGGGGGTCATACTACAATGAGCAGTTCTTC. Filled out from reference TRBV28 and TRBJ2-1, the complete variable domain reads DVKVTQSSRYLVKRTGEKVFLECVQDMDHENMFWYRQDPGLGLRLIYFSYDVKMKEKGDIPEGYSVSREKKERFSLILESASTNQTSMYLCASSLEFGGSYYNEQFFGPGTRLTVL.

V usage is TRBV3-1 (or the pseudogene TRBV3-2) and J usage is TRBJ2-2, with 9 nucleotides matching TRBD1. The germline V gene encodes CDR1 LGHDT and CDR2 YNNKEL (reference sequence). The V gene end was trimmed by 1 base and the J gene end by 6 bases; junction bases not matched to a gene: 3. This CDR3 has 15 amino acids. CDR3: CASSQVTGGSGELFF. The CDR3 DNA reads TGTGCCAGCAGCCAAGTGACAGGGGGATCCGGGGAGCTGTTTTTT.

The rearrangement joins TRBV18 to TRBJ2-5, with TRBD1 matching over 7 bases. The CDR3 length is 14 residues. V trimming: 2 bases; J trimming: 5 bases; junction bases outside the gene matches: 5. CDR1 and CDR2 (germline): KGHSH, LQKENI. CDR3 nucleotide sequence: TGTGCCAGCTCACCAAGGGGGCTTGGGGAGACCCAGTACTTC. Its protein product is CASSPRGLGETQYF. Based on the CDR3 plus reference TRBV18 and TRBJ2-5, the full variable domain is NAGVMQNPRHLVRRRGQEARLRCSPMKGHSHVYWYRQLPEEGLKFMVYLQKENIIDESGMPKERFSAEFPKEGPSILRIQQVVRGDSAAYFCASSPRGLGETQYFGPGTRLLVL.

The sample holds one count of this clone. Mismatch with germline at one junction end may stem from a read error. The sample has other DNA sequences that encode this CDR3 too. The CDR3: CASSLEAGQPQHF. For the CDR3, the DNA is TGTGCCAGCAGCTTAGAAGCGGGTCAGCCCCAACATTTT. The chain combines TRBV11-2 with TRBJ1-5; D unresolved. There are 13 residues in the CDR3. Germline V gives CDR1 SGHAT, CDR2 FQNNGV.

The chain employs TRBV27 and TRBJ2-7; D is unresolved. CDR3 length equals 14 residues. The germline V gene has CDR1 MNHEY and CDR2 SMNVEV (reference sequence). V was trimmed by 6 bases and J by 1 base, leaving 13 bases between them. CDR3 bases: TGTGCCAGCAGCCTTACCCCAGTGTCCTACGAGCAGTACTTC. Translating gives CASSLTPVSYEQYF.

The chain carries TRBV5-1 and TRBJ2-5, with no clear D. This CDR3 comprises 12 residues. V was shortened by 4 bases and J by 5 bases, with 9 bases between the two germline ends. Looked up from germline, CDR1 is SGHRS and CDR2 is YFSETQ. The CDR3 loop is CASSIPAETQYF. DNA of the CDR3: TGCGCCAGCAGCATTCCCGCGGAGACCCAGTACTTC.

This CDR3 reads CASSSTSSGSPDTQYF. The CDR3 DNA is TGTGCCAGCAGTTCAACTAGTTCTGGGAGTCCCGATACGCAGTATTTT. The chain couples TRBV6-5 to TRBJ2-3, with a possible D match to TRBD2 (5 bases). Germline CDR1 is MNHEY and CDR2 is SVGAGI. V lost 4 bases and J lost 6, with 20 bases in between. The CDR3 spans 16 residues.

This clone has only one observation. The genes are TRBV2 and TRBJ2-3; a possible D gene is TRBD2 (6 bases). The CDR3 loop spans 14 amino acids. Germline V gene lookup returns CDR1 SNHLY and CDR2 FYNNEI. Trimming pared 3 bases from V and 1 base from J, leaving 8 bases between. CDR3 protein: CASSDREGTDTQYF. CDR3 nucleotides: TGTGCCAGCAGTGACAGGGAGGGCACAGATACGCAGTATTTT.

The genes are TRBV18 and TRBJ1-1; perhaps TRBD1 as D (5 bases). Trimming removed 6 bases at V and 5 bases at J, with 19 bases between. Germline values: CDR1 KGHSH, CDR2 LQKENI. The CDR3 consists of 15 residues. The CDR3 reads CASSDLDTHRTEAFF. The CDR3 region has the DNA TGTGCCAGCTCCGACCTGGACACCCATCGGACTGAAGCTTTCTTT. The full variable domain, with the rest looked up from reference TRBV18 and TRBJ1-1, is NAGVMQNPRHLVRRRGQEARLRCSPMKGHSHVYWYRQLPEEGLKFMVYLQKENIIDESGMPKERFSAEFPKEGPSILRIQQVVRGDSAAYFCASSDLDTHRTEAFFGQGTRLTVV.

The rearrangement joins TRBV5-5 to TRBJ1-3, with unresolved D. CDR1 is SGHKS and CDR2 is YYEKEE in the germline V gene (reference sequence). Deletions cut 2 bases from V and 0 bases from J, with 9 bases between. CDR3 length: 15 residues. CDR3 in amino acids: CASSLGAASGNTIYF. Written as DNA, the CDR3 is TGTGCCAGCAGCTTAGGAGCCGCCTCTGGAAACACCATATATTTT.

The chain recombines TRBV7-2 with TRBJ1-5; maybe TRBD1 (5 bases). In germline, CDR1 is SGHTA, CDR2 FQGNSA. The CDR3 is 15 residues long. V shed 1 base and J shed 4 bases, with 11 bases lying between them. The CDR3 spells CASSLGSGRNQPQHF. For the CDR3, the DNA is TGTGCCAGCAGCTTAGGGTCAGGGCGGAATCAGCCCCAGCATTTT.

The rearrangement uses TRBV27 and TRBJ2-1; D might be TRBD1 (5 bases). This CDR3 spans 15 amino acids. V lost 5 bases and J lost 1, with 12 bases in between. In germline, CDR1 is MNHEY, CDR2 SMNVEV (reference sequence). The CDR3 spells CASSNRQGSYNEQFF. The CDR3 DNA reads TGTGCCAGCAGTAACCGTCAGGGATCCTACAATGAGCAGTTCTTC.

This clone was detected only once. The chain is built from TRBV5-4 and TRBJ1-3; weak D call: TRBD1 (5 bases). CDR1 SGHNT and CDR2 YYREEE come from the germline V gene (reference sequence). The length of the CDR3 is 14 residues. V lost 3 bases, J lost 0 bases, and 7 bases lay in between. This CDR3 is CASSSTDSGNTIYF. DNA for the CDR3: TGTGCCAGCAGCTCGACAGACTCTGGAAACACCATATATTTT.